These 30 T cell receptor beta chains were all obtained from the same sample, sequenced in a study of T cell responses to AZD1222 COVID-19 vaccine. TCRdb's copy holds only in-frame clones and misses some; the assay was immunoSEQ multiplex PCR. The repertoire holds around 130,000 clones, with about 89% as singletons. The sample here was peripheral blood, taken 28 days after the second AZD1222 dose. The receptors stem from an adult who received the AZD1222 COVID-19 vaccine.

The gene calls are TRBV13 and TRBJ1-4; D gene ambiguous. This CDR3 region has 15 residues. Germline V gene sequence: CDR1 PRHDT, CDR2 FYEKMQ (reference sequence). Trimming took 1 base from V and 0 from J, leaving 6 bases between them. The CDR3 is CASSLAGSTNEKLFF. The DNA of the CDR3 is TGTGCCAGCAGCTTAGCTGGATCAACTAATGAAAAACTGTTTTTT.

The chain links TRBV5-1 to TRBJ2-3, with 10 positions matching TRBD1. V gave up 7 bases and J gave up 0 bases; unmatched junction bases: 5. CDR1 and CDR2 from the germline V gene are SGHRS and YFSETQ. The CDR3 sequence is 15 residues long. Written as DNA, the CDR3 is TGCGCCAGCGGGGGGACAGGGGAAAGCACAGATACGCAGTATTTT. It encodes CASGGTGESTDTQYF.

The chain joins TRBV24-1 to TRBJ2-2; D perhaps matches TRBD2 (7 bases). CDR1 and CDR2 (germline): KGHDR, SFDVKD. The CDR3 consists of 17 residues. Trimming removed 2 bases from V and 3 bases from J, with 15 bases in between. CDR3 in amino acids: CATSDSGASGDTGELFF. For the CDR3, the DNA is TGTGCCACCAGTGATTCGGGGGCTAGCGGAGACACCGGGGAGCTGTTTTTT.

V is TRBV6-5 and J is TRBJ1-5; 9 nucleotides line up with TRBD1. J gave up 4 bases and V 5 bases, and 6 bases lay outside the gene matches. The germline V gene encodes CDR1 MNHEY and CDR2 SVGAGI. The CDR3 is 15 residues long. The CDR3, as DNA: TGTGCCAGCAGTACCCGGGACAGGGAGAATCAGCCCCAGCATTTT. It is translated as CASSTRDRENQPQHF.

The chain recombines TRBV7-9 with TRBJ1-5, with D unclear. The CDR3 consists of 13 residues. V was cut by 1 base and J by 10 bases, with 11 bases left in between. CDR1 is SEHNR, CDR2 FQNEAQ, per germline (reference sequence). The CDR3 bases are TGTGCCAGCAGCTTAGAGACAACTGGTCCCCAGCATTTT. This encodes CASSLETTGPQHF. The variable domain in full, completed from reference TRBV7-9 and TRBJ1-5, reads DTGVSQNPRHKITKRGQNVTFRCDPISEHNRLYWYRQTLGQGPEFLTYFQNEAQLEKSRLLSDRFSAERPKGSFSTLEIQRTEQGDSAMYLCASSLETTGPQHFGDGTRLSIL.

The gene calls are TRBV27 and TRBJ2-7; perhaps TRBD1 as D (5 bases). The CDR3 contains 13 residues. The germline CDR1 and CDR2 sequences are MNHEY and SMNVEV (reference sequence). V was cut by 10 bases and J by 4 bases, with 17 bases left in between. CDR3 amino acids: CATGRSGLYEQYF. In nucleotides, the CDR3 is TGTGCCACCGGTCGGTCAGGGCTGTACGAGCAGTACTTC.

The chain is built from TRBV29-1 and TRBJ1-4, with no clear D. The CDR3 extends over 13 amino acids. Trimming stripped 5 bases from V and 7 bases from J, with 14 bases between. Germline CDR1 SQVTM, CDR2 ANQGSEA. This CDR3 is CSVLRGPGEKLFF. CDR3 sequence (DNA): TGCAGCGTTCTACGAGGGCCGGGTGAAAAACTGTTTTTT.

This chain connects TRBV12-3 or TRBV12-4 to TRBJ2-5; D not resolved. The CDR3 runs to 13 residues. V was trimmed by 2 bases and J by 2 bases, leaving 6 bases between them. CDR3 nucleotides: TGTGCCAGCAGTTTAAGTCAGCAAGAGACCCAGTACTTC. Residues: CASSLSQQETQYF.

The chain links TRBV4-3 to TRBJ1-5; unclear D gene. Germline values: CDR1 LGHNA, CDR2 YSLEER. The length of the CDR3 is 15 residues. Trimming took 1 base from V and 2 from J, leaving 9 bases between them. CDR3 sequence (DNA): TGCGCCAGCAGCCAAGGGTATCCGGGCAATCAGCCCCAGCATTTT. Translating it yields CASSQGYPGNQPQHF.

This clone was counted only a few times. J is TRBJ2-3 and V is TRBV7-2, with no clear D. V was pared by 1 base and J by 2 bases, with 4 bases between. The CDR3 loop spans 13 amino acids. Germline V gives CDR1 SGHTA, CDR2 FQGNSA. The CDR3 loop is CASSLENTDTQYF. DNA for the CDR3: TGTGCCAGCAGCTTAGAGAACACAGATACGCAGTATTTT.

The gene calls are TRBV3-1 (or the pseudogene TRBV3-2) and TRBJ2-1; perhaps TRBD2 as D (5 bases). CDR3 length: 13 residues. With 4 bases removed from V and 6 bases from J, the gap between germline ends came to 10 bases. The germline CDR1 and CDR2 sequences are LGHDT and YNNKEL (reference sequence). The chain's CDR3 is CASSPREINEQFF. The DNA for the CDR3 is TGTGCCAGCAGCCCCCGGGAAATCAATGAGCAGTTCTTC.

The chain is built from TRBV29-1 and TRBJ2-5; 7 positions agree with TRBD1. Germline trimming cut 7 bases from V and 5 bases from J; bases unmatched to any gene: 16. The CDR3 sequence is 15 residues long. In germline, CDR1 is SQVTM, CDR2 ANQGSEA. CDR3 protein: CSARRQGGLGETQYF. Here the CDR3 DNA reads TGCAGCGCCCGCCGACAGGGCGGTCTAGGGGAGACCCAGTACTTC.

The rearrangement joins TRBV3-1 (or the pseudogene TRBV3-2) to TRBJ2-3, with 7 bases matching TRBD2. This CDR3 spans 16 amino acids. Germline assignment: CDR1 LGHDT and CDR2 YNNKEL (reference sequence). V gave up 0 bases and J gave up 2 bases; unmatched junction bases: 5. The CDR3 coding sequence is TGTGCCAGCAGCCAAGAACCTAGCGGCTTCACAGATACGCAGTATTTT. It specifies CASSQEPSGFTDTQYF.

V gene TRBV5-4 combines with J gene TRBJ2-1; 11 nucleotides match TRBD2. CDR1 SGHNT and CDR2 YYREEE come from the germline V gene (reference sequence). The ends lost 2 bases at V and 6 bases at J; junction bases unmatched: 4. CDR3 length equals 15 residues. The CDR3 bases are TGTGCCAGCAGCTTACTAGCGGGAGAGGTCAATGAGCAGTTCTTC. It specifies CASSLLAGEVNEQFF.

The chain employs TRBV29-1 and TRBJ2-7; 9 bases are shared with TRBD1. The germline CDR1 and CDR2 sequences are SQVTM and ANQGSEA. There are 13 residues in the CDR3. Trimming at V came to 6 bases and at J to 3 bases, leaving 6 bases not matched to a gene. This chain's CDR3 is CSVPGTGLYEQYF. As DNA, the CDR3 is TGCAGCGTACCCGGGACAGGGCTCTACGAGCAGTACTTC.

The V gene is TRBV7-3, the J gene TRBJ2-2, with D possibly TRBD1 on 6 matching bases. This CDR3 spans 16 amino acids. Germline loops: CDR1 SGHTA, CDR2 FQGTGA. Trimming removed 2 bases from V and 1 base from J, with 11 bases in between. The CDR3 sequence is CASSLPLGQNTGELFF. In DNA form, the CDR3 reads TGTGCCAGCAGCTTACCCTTGGGACAGAACACCGGGGAGCTGTTTTTT.

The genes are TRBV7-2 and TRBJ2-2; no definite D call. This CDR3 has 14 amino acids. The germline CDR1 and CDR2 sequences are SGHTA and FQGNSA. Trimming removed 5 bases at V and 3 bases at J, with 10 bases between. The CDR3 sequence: CASSQSRYTGELFF. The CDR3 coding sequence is TGTGCCAGCAGCCAAAGCCGGTACACCGGGGAGCTGTTTTTT.

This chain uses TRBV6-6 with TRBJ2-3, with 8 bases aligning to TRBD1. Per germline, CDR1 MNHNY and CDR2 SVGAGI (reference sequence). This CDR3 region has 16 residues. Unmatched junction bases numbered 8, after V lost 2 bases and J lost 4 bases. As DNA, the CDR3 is TGTGCCAGCAGTTACATCGGACAGGGCTTACCAGATACGCAGTATTTT. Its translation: CASSYIGQGLPDTQYF.

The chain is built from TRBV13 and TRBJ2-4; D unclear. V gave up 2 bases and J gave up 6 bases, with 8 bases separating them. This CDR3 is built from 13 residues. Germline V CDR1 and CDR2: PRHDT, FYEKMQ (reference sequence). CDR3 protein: CASSLFSRNIQYF. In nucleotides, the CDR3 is TGTGCCAGCAGCTTATTTAGCCGAAACATTCAGTACTTC.

CDR3 DNA sequence: TGTGCCAGCAGTGAAGCGCTTCTGGGGGCGCAGAACACTGAAGCTTTCTTT. Translating gives CASSEALLGAQNTEAFF. The chain joins TRBV2 to TRBJ1-1; perhaps TRBD1 as D (6 bases). Germline V CDR1 and CDR2: SNHLY, FYNNEI. CDR3 size: 17 residues. The ends were cut back, 0 bases at V and 1 base at J, with 15 bases in the middle.

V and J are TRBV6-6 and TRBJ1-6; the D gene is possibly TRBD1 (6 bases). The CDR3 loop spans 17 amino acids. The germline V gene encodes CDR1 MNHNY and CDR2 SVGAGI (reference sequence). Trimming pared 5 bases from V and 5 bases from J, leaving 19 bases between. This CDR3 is CASSRSPKRQDNSPLHF. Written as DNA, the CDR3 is TGTGCCAGCAGTCGTTCCCCCAAGCGACAGGATAATTCACCCCTCCACTTT.

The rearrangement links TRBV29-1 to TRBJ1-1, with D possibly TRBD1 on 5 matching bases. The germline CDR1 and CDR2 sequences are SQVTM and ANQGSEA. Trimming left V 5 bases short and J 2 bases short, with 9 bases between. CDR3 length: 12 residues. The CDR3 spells CSVTGYNTEAFF. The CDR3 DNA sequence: TGCAGCGTTACAGGATATAACACTGAAGCTTTCTTT.

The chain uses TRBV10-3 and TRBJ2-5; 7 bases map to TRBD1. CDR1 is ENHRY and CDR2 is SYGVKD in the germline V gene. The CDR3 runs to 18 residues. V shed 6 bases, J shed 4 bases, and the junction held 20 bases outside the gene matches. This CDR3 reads CAISEVPQGVVEGETQYF. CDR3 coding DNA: TGTGCCATCAGCGAGGTCCCCCAGGGGGTCGTCGAGGGAGAGACCCAGTACTTC.

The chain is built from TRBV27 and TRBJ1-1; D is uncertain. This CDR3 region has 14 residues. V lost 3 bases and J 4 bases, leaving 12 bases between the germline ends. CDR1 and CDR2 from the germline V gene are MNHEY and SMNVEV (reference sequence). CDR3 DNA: TGTGCCAGCAGTTTTTCGGGTTCGGGCACTGAAGCTTTCTTT. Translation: CASSFSGSGTEAFF.

The DNA of the CDR3 is TGTGCCAGCAGTTACGGACTAGCGGGCTACGAGCAGTACTTC. This codes for CASSYGLAGYEQYF. The rearrangement uses TRBV6-5 and TRBJ2-7, with 11 bases identical to TRBD2. Trimming took 2 bases from V and 3 from J; bases not matched to a gene: 0. Germline loops: CDR1 MNHEY, CDR2 SVGAGI. CDR3 size: 14 residues.

CDR3 nucleotides: TGCAGCGTTGGTGTAGGGGAACACTATGGCTACACCTTC. Encoded protein: CSVGVGEHYGYTF. This chain joins TRBV29-1 and TRBJ1-2; maybe TRBD1 (5 bases). Trimming removed 4 bases at V and 3 bases at J, with 12 bases between. There are 13 residues in the CDR3. Germline V CDR1 and CDR2: SQVTM, ANQGSEA.

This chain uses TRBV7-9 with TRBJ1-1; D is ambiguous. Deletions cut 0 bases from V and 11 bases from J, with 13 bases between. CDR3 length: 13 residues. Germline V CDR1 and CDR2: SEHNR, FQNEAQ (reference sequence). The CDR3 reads CASSLASEQMAFF. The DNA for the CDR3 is TGTGCCAGCAGCTTAGCCAGTGAACAGATGGCTTTCTTT.

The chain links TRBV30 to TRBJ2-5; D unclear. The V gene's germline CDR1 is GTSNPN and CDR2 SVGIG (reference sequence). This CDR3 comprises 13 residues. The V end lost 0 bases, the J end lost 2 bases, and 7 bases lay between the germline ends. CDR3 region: CAWSVYQQETQYF. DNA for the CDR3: TGTGCCTGGAGTGTATACCAACAAGAGACCCAGTACTTC. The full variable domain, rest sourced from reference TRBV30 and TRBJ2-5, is SQTIHQWPATLVQPVGSPLSLECTVEGTSNPNLYWYRQAAGRGLQLLFYSVGIGQISSEVPQNLSASRPQDRQFILSSKKLLLSDSGFYLCAWSVYQQETQYFGPGTRLLVL.

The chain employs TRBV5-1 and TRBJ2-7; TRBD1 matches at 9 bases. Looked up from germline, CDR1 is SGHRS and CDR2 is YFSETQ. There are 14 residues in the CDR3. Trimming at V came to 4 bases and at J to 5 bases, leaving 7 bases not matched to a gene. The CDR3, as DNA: TGCGCCAGCAGCGTGGGACAGGGTCTCGACGAGCAGTACTTC. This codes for CASSVGQGLDEQYF.

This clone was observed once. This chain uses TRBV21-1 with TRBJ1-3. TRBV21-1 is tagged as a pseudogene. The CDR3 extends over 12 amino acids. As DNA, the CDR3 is TGTGCCAGCAGACAGGGAGGGGACACCATATATTTT. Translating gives CASRQGGDTIYF.